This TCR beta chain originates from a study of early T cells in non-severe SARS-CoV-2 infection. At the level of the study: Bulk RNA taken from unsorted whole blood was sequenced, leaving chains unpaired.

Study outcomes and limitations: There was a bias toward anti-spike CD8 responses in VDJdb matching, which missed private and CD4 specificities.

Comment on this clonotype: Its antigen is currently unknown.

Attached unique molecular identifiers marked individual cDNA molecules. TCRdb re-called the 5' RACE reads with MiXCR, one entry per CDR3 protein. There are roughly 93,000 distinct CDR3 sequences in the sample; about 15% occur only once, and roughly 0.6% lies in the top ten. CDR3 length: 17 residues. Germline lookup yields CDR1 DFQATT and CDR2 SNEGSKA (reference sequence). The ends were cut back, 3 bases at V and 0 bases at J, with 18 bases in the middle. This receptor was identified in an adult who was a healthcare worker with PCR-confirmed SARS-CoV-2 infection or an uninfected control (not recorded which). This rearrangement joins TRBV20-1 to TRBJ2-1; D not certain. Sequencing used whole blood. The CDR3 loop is CSARAQMDVPSYNEQFF. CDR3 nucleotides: TGCAGTGCTAGGGCACAAATGGACGTTCCCTCCTACAATGAGCAGTTCTTC.